This TCR beta chain stems from a study of post-analysis software for immune sequencing data. Whole-study context: Progressive-relapsing, secondary progressive and relapsing-remitting multiple sclerosis were among the disease courses included.

Turning to this clonotype: Its matching antigen is unknown. A read error may account for a junction end that differs from germline.

The library was made from cDNA and included unique molecular identifiers. T cells numbering roughly 1 to 10 million gave rise to about 490,000 cDNA molecules. MiXCR, applied by TCRdb to the PCR reads, yields one record per CDR3 protein. This sample has 750,000 to 950,000 distinct CDR3 sequences, with around 53% found just once. The CDR3 sequence is 13 residues long. Per germline, CDR1 SGHTA and CDR2 FQGNSA. Notes on the study in general: Patients had higher frequencies than controls of about five TRBV segments, including TRBV5-6, TRBV5-1 and TRBV20-1. Samples prepared in the same batch strongly co-clustered by F measure. Significantly decreased normalized Chao1 diversity was recorded for multiple sclerosis patients relative to controls.

This chain joins TRBV7-2 and TRBJ2-5, with D perhaps matching TRBD1 (6 bases). The tail of the sequence fits TRBJ2-7 better, so the J call may be wrong. The specimen was blood. This sequence originates from a girl aged 5-17 years with multiple sclerosis. CDR3 amino acids: CASGLGGPYEQYF. CDR3 nucleotides: TGTGCCAGCGGCTTAGGGGGACCCTACGAGCAGTACTTC.